These 15 T cell receptor beta chains share one sample of origin, sequenced in a study of molecular identifiers for immune sequencing clone quantification. TCRdb used MiXCR to reprocess the PCR reads, holding one entry per CDR3 protein. The sample consists of more than 95,000 distinct CDR3 sequences, less than 25% of them appearing once. Sequenced material: naive CD8+ T cells from blood, with Jurkat cell RNA spiked in. Subset defined: FACS-sorted CD8+CD4-CCR7+CD45RA+ naive T cells. These receptors were obtained from a human donor in good health. Some libraries in this study had Jurkat cell RNA spiked in.

This clonotype was seen only a few times. V gene TRBV5-8 combines with J gene TRBJ2-5; perhaps TRBD1 as D (6 bases). Trimming took off 1 base at V and 0 bases at J, with 10 bases between the two ends. Germline-derived CDR1 and CDR2 are SGHTS and YDEGEE. This CDR3 spans 15 amino acids. In DNA, the CDR3 is TGTGCCAGCAGCTTGTGGGACACCAACCAAGAGACCCAGTACTTC. This translates into CASSLWDTNQETQYF.

This clonotype was picked up many times. The chain links TRBV20-1 to TRBJ2-6; D tentatively reads TRBD1 or TRBD2 (5 bases each). The length of the CDR3 is 17 residues. The germline gives CDR1 DFQATT, CDR2 SNEGSKA (reference sequence). V shed 0 bases and J shed 3 bases, with 15 bases lying between them. CDR3: CSAREGVPIGGANVLTF. The CDR3 DNA is TGCAGTGCTAGAGAGGGGGTTCCTATCGGTGGGGCCAACGTCCTGACTTTC.

Ten or more counts support this clonotype. The V call is TRBV29-1, the J call TRBJ2-7; 8 bases are shared with TRBD2. This CDR3 region has 15 residues. Germline CDR1 reads SQVTM; CDR2 reads ANQGSEA. The V gene end was trimmed by 2 bases and the J gene end by 4 bases; junction bases not matched to a gene: 10. CDR3 residues: CSVELGTSGVYEQYF. The CDR3, as DNA: TGCAGCGTTGAACTTGGAACTAGCGGAGTATACGAGCAGTACTTC.

About this clonotype itself: One end of the junction is discordant with germline, which a read error may explain. This rearrangement joins TRBV5-4 to TRBJ1-2; D call uncertain. The CDR3 loop spans 17 amino acids. Germline loops: CDR1 SGHNT, CDR2 YYREEE (reference sequence). The CDR3: CASSLIEGSGTNYGYTF. As DNA, the CDR3 is TGTGCCAGCAGCTTGATCGAGGGCTCGGGAACTAATTATGGCTACACCTTC.

This clonotype was detected only once. It may be a read error: a sequence one base away is much more abundant. CDR3 nucleotides: TGTGCCAGCAGCGTAGGCGGGGCAGCGACCTACGAGCAGTACTTC. Amino acid sequence: CASSVGGAATYEQYF. The chain is built from TRBV9 and TRBJ2-7, with a tentative D call TRBD2 (6 bases). V gave up 0 bases and J gave up 2 bases, with 12 bases separating them. From germline, CDR1 is SGDLS and CDR2 YYNGEE. The CDR3 contains 15 residues.

Regarding this clonotype: This could be a read error, since a much larger clone is one nucleotide away. The rearrangement joins TRBV20-1 to TRBJ2-7; 9 nucleotides agree with TRBD1. Losses at the gene ends were 5 bases for V and 2 bases for J; bases not matched to a gene: 13. In germline, CDR1 is DFQATT, CDR2 SNEGSKA (reference sequence). The CDR3 spans 16 residues. CDR3 nucleotides: TGCAGTGCTCCTCCGGACAGGGGATTGGGCCCCTACGAGCAGTACTTC. Amino acid sequence: CSAPPDRGLGPYEQYF.

This clonotype was detected only a few times. The CDR3 DNA reads as TGTGCCAGCAGCCAACGTAGGGCGCCGAGCTCCTACGAGCAGTACTTC. It yields the protein CASSQRRAPSSYEQYF. The rearrangement uses TRBV3-2 and TRBJ2-7; the D call TRBD1 from the table was never checked on the DNA. TRBV3-2 corresponds to a pseudogene. CDR3 length: 16 residues.

This clonotype is medium-sized. The chain carries TRBV7-2 and TRBJ2-3; 8 bases map to TRBD1. Trimming at V came to 1 base and at J to 5 bases, leaving 8 bases not matched to a gene. This CDR3 has 16 residues. CDR1 is SGHTA and CDR2 is FQGNSA in the germline V gene. The CDR3 reads CASSLVQGAQEDTQYF. CDR3 nucleotide sequence: TGTGCCAGCAGCTTAGTCCAGGGGGCCCAAGAAGATACGCAGTATTTT.

The table lists this clonotype with a few counts. This chain uses TRBV12-3 or TRBV12-4 with TRBJ1-2; TRBD1 matches at 9 bases. J gave up 12 bases and V 1 base, and 9 bases lay outside the gene matches. This CDR3 comprises 14 residues. CDR3 nucleotide sequence: TGTGCCAGCAGTTTAGGGACAGGGGATGTAGTCCACACCTTC. It translates to CASSLGTGDVVHTF.

As to this clonotype: This may arise from a read error, as a much more abundant clone is one base away. The V and J genes are TRBV19 and TRBJ2-7; 8 nucleotides line up with TRBD1. Germline CDR1 and CDR2: LNHDA and SQIVND (reference sequence). The CDR3 totals 15 residues. The CDR3 nucleotides read TGTGCCATTAGTAGCGCCGGGACAGGACCCTACGAGCAGTACTTC. Amino acids: CAISSAGTGPYEQYF.

This clonotype showed up many times. This chain links TRBV2 with TRBJ2-1, with TRBD2 identical over 13 bases. The CDR3 is 15 residues long. J lost 4 bases, V lost 8 bases, and 5 bases had no gene match. Germline-derived CDR1 and CDR2 are SNHLY and FYNNEI. CDR3 nucleotide sequence: TGTGCCAGCTGCACTAGCGGGGGGGTTTACAATGAGCAGTTCTTC. Translated: CASCTSGGVYNEQFF. Looking up the rest from reference TRBV2 and TRBJ2-1 gives the full variable domain: EPEVTQTPSHQVTQMGQEVILRCVPISNHLYFYWYRQILGQKVEFLVSFYNNEISEKSEIFDDQFSVERPDGSNFTLKIRSTKLEDSAMYFCASCTSGGVYNEQFFGPGTRLTVL.

The chain combines TRBV27 with TRBJ1-2; a possible D gene is TRBD1 (5 bases). The CDR3 length is 13 residues. The germline V gene has CDR1 MNHEY and CDR2 SMNVEV (reference sequence). V lost 6 bases and J lost 6, with 14 bases in between. DNA of the CDR3: TGTGCCAGCAGGCCCCAGGGTTTTGATGGCTACACCTTC. Its translation: CASRPQGFDGYTF.

CDR3 in amino acids: CASSLDTGGRDEQYF. DNA of the CDR3: TGTGCCAGCAGCTTAGATACAGGGGGGAGGGACGAGCAGTACTTC. The V gene is TRBV7-2, the J gene TRBJ2-7; D might be TRBD1 (8 bases). This CDR3 comprises 15 residues. Germline assignment: CDR1 SGHTA and CDR2 FQGNSA. Deletions cut 1 base from V and 5 bases from J, with 15 bases between.

This clonotype was recorded a few times. V is TRBV6-2 or TRBV6-3 and J is TRBJ2-1, with D tentatively TRBD1 (5 bases). The CDR3 consists of 16 residues. V dropped 1 base and J dropped 4 bases, with 14 bases sitting between them. Germline loops: CDR1 MNHEY, CDR2 SVGEGT. The CDR3 region is CASSYWGGRGYNEQFF. CDR3 DNA: TGTGCCAGCAGTTACTGGGGCGGAAGGGGTTACAATGAGCAGTTCTTC.

This sequence joins TRBV15 and TRBJ2-2, with 9 bases identical to TRBD1. The CDR3 runs 16 residues. The germline V gene encodes CDR1 LNHNV and CDR2 YYDKDF (reference sequence). V lost 8 bases, J lost 2 bases, and 9 bases stayed unmatched. The DNA for the CDR3 is TGTGCCACCGGCGTCCCGGGACAGGGAAACACCGGGGAGCTGTTTTTT. Translated, it gives CATGVPGQGNTGELFF.